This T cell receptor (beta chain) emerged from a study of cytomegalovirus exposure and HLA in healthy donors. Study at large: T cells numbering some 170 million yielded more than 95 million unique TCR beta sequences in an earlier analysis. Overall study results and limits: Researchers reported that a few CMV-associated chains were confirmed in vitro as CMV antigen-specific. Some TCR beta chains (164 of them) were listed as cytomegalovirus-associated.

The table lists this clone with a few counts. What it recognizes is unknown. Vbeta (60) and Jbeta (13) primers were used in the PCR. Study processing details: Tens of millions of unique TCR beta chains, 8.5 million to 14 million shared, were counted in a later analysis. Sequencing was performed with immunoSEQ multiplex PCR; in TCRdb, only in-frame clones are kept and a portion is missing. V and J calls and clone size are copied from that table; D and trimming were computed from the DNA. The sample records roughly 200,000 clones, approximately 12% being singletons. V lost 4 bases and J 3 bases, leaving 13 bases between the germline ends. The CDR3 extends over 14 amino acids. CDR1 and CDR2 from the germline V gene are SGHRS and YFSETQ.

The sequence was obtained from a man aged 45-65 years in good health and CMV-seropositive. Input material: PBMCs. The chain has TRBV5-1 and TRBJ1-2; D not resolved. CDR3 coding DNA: TGCGCCAGCAGCGCCTCGGAGTTATACTATGGCTACACCTTC. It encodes CASSASELYYGYTF.